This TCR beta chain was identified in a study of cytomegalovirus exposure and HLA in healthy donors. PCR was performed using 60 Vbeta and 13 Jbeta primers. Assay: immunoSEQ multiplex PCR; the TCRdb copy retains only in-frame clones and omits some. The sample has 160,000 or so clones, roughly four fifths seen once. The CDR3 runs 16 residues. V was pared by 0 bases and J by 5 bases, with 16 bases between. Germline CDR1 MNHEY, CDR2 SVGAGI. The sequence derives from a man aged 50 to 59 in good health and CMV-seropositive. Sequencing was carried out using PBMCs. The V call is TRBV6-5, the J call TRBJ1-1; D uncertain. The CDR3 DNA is TGTGCCAGCAGTTACTCGACCCGGGCCCGGGGTACTGAAGCTTTCTTT. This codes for CASSYSTRARGTEAFF.